These T cell receptor beta chains were read from a single sample in a study of technical replicates of blood from several donors. This table comes from immunoSEQ multiplex PCR, and its TCRdb copy is limited to in-frame clones, with some not included. This sample has some 47,000 clones, with 92% found just once. Sequencing input: PBMCs. The receptors were sampled from a human donor in good health. Some clones in this sample may be carry-over from other donors' samples. CDR3s leave out the opening cysteine and the closing phenylalanine or tryptophan. Fields, in order: V gene, clone size, J gene, CDR3 protein. Rows give clone size only sometimes, using once, few, many, or a class for an expanded clone.

TRBV5-1	-	TRBJ2-3	ASSLADRTRADTQY
TRBV2	-	TRBJ2-2	ASSVEGLNTGELF
TRBV27	few	TRBJ2-7	ATARVSVYEQY
TRBV15	-	TRBJ1-2	ATSRDQGFRYT
TRBV7-9	-	TRBJ2-7	ASSSFIGTAAYEQY
TRBV11-2	-	TRBJ2-7	ASSFPAGTSGYEQY
TRBV29-1	-	TRBJ1-2	SVGIEGYT
TRBV6-4	-	TRBJ2-3	ASSDQANTDTQY
TRBV9	-	TRBJ2-2	ASSVLAAGGELF
TRBV6-5	-	TRBJ2-2	ASRLAGYTGELF
TRBV6-1	-	TRBJ2-3	ASSFDRGGDTQY
TRBV4-1	few	TRBJ2-2	ASSQAPGLTGELF
TRBV5-4	-	TRBJ2-1	ASRSGVGGGADNEQF
TRBV7-8	-	TRBJ2-3	ASSPIGGPDTQY
TRBV4-2	-	TRBJ2-1	ASSHLAGGYNEQF
TRBV6-7	once	TRBJ1-5	ASSYSTDRENNQPQH
TRBV7-2	-	TRBJ1-1	ASSHRDTNTEAF
TRBV2	-	TRBJ2-7	ASLGLTNYEQY
TRBV11-2	-	TRBJ2-5	ASSLVGGPGQY
TRBV19	-	TRBJ2-7	ASSIAWGANYEQY
TRBV7-8	once	TRBJ1-2	ASSQVLGGYGYT
TRBV6-5	-	TRBJ1-2	ASKEGQGARGYT
TRBV4-1	-	TRBJ2-7	ASSSEFRGMEQY
TRBV2	-	TRBJ1-5	ASTRGSGDQPQH
TRBV9	-	TRBJ2-3	ASSPSGTDTQY
TRBV13	few	TRBJ1-1	ASSRGQGNTEAF
TRBV5-1	-	TRBJ2-2	ASSSLAGGPAGELF
TRBV7-2	-	TRBJ1-5	ASSPVTGNQPQH
TRBV5-1	-	TRBJ2-6	ASSPTTGSGANVLT
TRBV28	-	TRBJ1-5	ASTLRDTGEQPQH
TRBV5-1	-	TRBJ2-7	ASSSGGYEQY
TRBV25-1	-	TRBJ2-2	ASSGTSGGNTGELF
TRBV5-1	-	TRBJ2-7	ASSLASGSDEQY
TRBV2	-	TRBJ1-4	ASSLTGAGEKLF
TRBV5-4	-	TRBJ2-3	ASSATGGKDTQY
TRBV11-2	-	TRBJ2-1	ASSLFVGGTPNEQF
TRBV5-6	-	TRBJ1-1	ASSSDRATEAF
TRBV10-2	-	TRBJ1-1	ASSESRQNTEAF
TRBV5-6	once	TRBJ2-1	ASSFGVRTSGYNEQF
TRBV10-3	-	TRBJ2-7	ASTGSSYEQY
TRBV6-1	-	TRBJ1-1	ASSELGQGAEAF
TRBV7-9	-	TRBJ2-2	ASSKAGQGTGELF
TRBV7-8	-	TRBJ2-1	ASSLVLPFSDEQF
TRBV4-2	few	TRBJ1-1	ASSIRDRGPVNTEAF
TRBV27	-	TRBJ2-3	ASSSGTSADTQY
TRBV11-2	-	TRBJ2-2	ASSLSQGNTGELF
TRBV7-8	-	TRBJ2-2	ASSLGPSGTGELF
TRBV2	-	TRBJ2-7	ASSEDRHSYEQY
TRBV25-1	once	TRBJ1-1	ASSPTGSPTEAF
TRBV7-2	once	TRBJ2-3	ASSLGGGVTDTQY
TRBV12-5	-	TRBJ2-3	ASSASGRAGTQY
TRBV30	-	TRBJ1-2	AWTPGGFGYT
TRBV10-3	-	TRBJ1-2	AISEWAGKNGYT
TRBV2	-	TRBJ2-2	ASSHSRVLNTGELF
TRBV11-2	-	TRBJ1-2	ASSAGEYGYT